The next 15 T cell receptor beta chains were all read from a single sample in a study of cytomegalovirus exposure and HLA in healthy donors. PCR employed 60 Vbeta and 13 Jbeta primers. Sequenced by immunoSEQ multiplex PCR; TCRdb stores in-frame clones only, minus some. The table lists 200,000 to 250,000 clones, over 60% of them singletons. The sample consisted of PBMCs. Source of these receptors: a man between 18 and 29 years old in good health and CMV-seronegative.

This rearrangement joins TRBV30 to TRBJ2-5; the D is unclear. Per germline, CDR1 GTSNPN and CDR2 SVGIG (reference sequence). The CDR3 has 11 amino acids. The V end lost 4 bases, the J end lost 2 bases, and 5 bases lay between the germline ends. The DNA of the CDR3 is TGTGCCTGGACAGTTCAAGAGACCCAGTACTTC. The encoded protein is CAWTVQETQYF.

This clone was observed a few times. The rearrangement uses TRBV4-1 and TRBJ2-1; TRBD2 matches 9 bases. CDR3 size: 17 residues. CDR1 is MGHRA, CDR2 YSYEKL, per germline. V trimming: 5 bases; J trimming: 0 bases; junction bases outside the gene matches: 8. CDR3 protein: CASSTVSGSTSYNEQFF. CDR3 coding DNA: TGCGCCAGCAGCACCGTTAGCGGGAGTACCTCCTACAATGAGCAGTTCTTC.

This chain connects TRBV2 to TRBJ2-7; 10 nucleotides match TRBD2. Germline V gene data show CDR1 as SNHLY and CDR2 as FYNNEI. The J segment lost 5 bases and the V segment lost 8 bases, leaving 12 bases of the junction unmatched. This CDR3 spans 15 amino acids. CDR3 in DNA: TGTGCCAGCGGAAAAGAAGCGGGAGGGCTTGACGAGCAGTACTTC. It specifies CASGKEAGGLDEQYF.

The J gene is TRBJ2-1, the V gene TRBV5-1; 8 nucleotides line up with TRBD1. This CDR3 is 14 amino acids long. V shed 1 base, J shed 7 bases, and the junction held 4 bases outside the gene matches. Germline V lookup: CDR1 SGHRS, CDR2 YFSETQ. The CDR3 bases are TGCGCCAGCAGCTTGAACAGGGGGTGGAATGAGCAGTTCTTC. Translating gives CASSLNRGWNEQFF. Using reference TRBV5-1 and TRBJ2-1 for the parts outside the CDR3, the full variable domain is KAGVTQTPRYLIKTRGQQVTLSCSPISGHRSVSWYQQTPGQGLQFLFEYFSETQRNKGNFPGRFSGRQFSNSRSEMNVSTLELGDSALYLCASSLNRGWNEQFFGPGTRLTVL.

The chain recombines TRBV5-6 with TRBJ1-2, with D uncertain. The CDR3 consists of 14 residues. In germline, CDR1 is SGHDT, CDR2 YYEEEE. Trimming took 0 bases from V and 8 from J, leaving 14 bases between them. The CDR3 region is CASSLGPVYEGYTF. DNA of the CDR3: TGTGCCAGCAGCTTGGGGCCCGTATATGAAGGCTACACCTTC. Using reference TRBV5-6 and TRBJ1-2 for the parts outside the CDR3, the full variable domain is DAGVTQSPTHLIKTRGQQVTLRCSPKSGHDTVSWYQQALGQGPQFIFQYYEEEERQRGNFPDRFSGHQFPNYSSELNVNALLLGDSALYLCASSLGPVYEGYTFGSGTRLTVV.

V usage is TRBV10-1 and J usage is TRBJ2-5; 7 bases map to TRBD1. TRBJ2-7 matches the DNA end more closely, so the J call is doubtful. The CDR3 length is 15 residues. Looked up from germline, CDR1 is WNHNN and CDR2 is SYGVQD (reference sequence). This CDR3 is CASSASGTVPGEQYF. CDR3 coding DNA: TGCGCCAGCAGTGCCTCCGGGACAGTGCCCGGCGAGCAGTACTTC.

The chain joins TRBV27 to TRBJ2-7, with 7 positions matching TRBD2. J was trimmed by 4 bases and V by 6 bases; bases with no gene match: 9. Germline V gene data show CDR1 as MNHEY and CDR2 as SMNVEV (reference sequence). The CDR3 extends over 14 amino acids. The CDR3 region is CASRKGGSMYEQYF. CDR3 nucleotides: TGTGCCAGCAGGAAGGGAGGGAGTATGTACGAGCAGTACTTC.

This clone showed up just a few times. This chain's CDR3 is CASSPMTSGRAGSTQYF. The DNA for the CDR3 is TGTGCCAGCAGCCCTATGACTAGCGGGAGAGCGGGGAGTACGCAGTATTTT. This chain connects TRBV5-4 to TRBJ2-3; TRBD2 aligns across 12 bases. The germline CDR1 and CDR2 sequences are SGHNT and YYREEE (reference sequence). The V segment lost 4 bases and the J segment 8 bases; nucleotides outside the gene matches: 14. The CDR3 runs to 17 residues.

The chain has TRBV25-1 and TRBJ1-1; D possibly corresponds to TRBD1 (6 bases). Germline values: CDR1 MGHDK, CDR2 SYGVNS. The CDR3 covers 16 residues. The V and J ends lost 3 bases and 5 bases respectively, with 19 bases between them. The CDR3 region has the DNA TGTGCCAGCAGTGACCCCAGGGGCGCGAAGGGTACTGAAGCTTTCTTT. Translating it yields CASSDPRGAKGTEAFF.

The CDR3 DNA sequence: TGTGCCTGGAGGACAACAGGGGGTCAGGGCGAGCAGTACTTC. Translation gives CAWRTTGGQGEQYF. The chain is built from TRBV30 and TRBJ2-7; the match to TRBD1 covers 8 bases. Germline CDR1 and CDR2: GTSNPN and SVGIG (reference sequence). Unmatched junction bases numbered 10, after V lost 3 bases and J lost 6 bases. The CDR3 is 14 amino acids.

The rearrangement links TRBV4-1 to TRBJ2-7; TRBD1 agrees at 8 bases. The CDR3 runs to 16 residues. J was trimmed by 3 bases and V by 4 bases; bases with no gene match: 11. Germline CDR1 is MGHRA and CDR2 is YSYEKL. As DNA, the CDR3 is TGCGCCAGCAGCCCGAGCAGACAGGGGTTGGTCTACGAGCAGTACTTC. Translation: CASSPSRQGLVYEQYF.

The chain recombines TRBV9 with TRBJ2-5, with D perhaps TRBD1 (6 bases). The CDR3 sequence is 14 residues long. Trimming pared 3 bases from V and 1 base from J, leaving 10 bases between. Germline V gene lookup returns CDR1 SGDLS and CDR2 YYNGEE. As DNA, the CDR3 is TGTGCCAGCAGCGGGACAGCTCCCCAAGAGACCCAGTACTTC. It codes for CASSGTAPQETQYF.

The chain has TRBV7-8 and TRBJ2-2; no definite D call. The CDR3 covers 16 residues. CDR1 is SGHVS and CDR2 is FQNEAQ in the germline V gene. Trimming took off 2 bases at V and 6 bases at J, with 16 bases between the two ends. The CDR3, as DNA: TGTGCCAGCAGCTTATTAGCCCCCGGGTTGGCCGGGGAGCTGTTTTTT. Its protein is CASSLLAPGLAGELFF.

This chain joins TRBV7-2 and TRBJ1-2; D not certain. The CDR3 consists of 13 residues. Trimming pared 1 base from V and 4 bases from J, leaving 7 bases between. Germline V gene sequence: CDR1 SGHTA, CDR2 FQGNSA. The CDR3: CASSLEWSYGYTF. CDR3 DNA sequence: TGTGCCAGCAGCTTAGAATGGAGCTATGGCTACACCTTC.

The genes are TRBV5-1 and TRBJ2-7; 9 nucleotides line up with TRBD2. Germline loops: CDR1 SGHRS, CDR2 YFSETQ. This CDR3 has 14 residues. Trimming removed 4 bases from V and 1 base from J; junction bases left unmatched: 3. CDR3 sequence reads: CASSRTSASYEQYF. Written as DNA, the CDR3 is TGCGCCAGCAGCAGGACTAGCGCGTCCTACGAGCAGTACTTC.